A selection of T cell receptor beta chains follows, all from one sample in a study of blood T cell repertoires in COVID-19. The method was immunoSEQ multiplex PCR; TCRdb's version includes in-frame clones alone and lacks a portion of them. The repertoire holds tens of thousands of clones, with 85% to 90% as singletons. Sample: peripheral blood. These TCRs come from a man in his sixties with acute or convalescent COVID-19. Both conserved end residues are part of each CDR3.

j_call v_call cdr3_length cdr3_aa
TRBJ2-1 TRBV30 14 CAWMKLAGYNEQFF
TRBJ2-1 TRBV19 13 CASSIFLLDEQFF
TRBJ2-1 TRBV9 14 CASSKPGQGIEQFF
TRBJ1-4 TRBV2 15 CASRGDRGRGEKLFF
TRBJ2-1 TRBV4-1 15 CASSHPGGSHNEQFF
TRBJ2-1 TRBV12-5 15 CASAYLTGGDNEQFF
TRBJ2-3 TRBV5-1 15 CASSLDRGKADTQYF
TRBJ2-7 TRBV2 17 CASSERSPGHQTYEQYF
TRBJ2-3 TRBV24-1 14 CATSSGASTDTQYF
TRBJ2-7 TRBV7-9 14 CASSPRVDTYEQYF
TRBJ2-3 TRBV6-5 16 CASSSRQVWDEDTQYF
TRBJ2-7 TRBV3-1/TRBV3-2 15 CASSPRGQGGYEQYF
TRBJ1-2 TRBV7-9 13 CASIPRQNYGYTF
TRBJ1-2 TRBV6-6 15 CASSFTVPVDYGYTF
TRBJ2-7 TRBV19 15 CASRMRLADSYEQYF
TRBJ1-2 TRBV9 14 CASSVTTGVYGYTF
TRBJ2-6 TRBV6-5 14 CASRQTGGANVLTF
TRBJ2-1 TRBV7-8 16 CASSPTSGGANNEQFF
TRBJ2-3 TRBV2 13 CASSEWLSHTQYF
TRBJ2-7 TRBV3-1/TRBV3-2 15 CASSRRDRGVYEQYF
TRBJ2-3 TRBV5-1 16 CASSLVLAGVGDTQYF
TRBJ1-6 TRBV5-1 13 CASSPHYNSPLHF
TRBJ1-2 TRBV30 13 CAWRDRGRLGYTF
TRBJ1-1 TRBV18 15 CASSPTRGWDTEAFF
TRBJ1-1 TRBV13 16 CASSRGGLGGRTEAFF
TRBJ2-7 TRBV14 14 CASSHTGRAGEQYF
TRBJ2-7 TRBV6-5 14 CASSYGQGTREQYF